The rows below give T cell receptor beta chains drawn from one sample of a study of CD8 T cells in ankylosing spondylitis. TCRdb re-called the 5' RACE reads through MiXCR, storing one row per CDR3 protein. The repertoire consists of about 700,000 distinct CDR3 sequences, with under 20% occurring once and the leading ten covering 15% to 20%. The sequencing input was blood, either unsorted or a sorted T cell fraction (not recorded which). Receptors originate from a male donor with ankylosing spondylitis. The CDR3 runs from the conserved cysteine through the conserved F or W.

J gene: TRBJ2-7
V gene: TRBV5-1
CDR3 protein: CASSLVAAHYEQYF

J gene: TRBJ1-1
V gene: TRBV12-3/TRBV12-4
CDR3 protein: CASSPRGVNTEAFF

J gene: TRBJ1-1
V gene: TRBV27
CDR3 protein: CASSPLVGTEAFF

J gene: TRBJ2-6
V gene: TRBV9
CDR3 protein: CASSTGGLLLTF

J gene: TRBJ2-2
V gene: TRBV5-5
CDR3 protein: CASSYDRAHTGELFF

J gene: TRBJ1-3
V gene: TRBV5-5
CDR3 protein: CASSFVSGQSTGNTIYF

J gene: TRBJ1-1
V gene: TRBV5-1
CDR3 protein: CASRGITGTANTEAFF

J gene: TRBJ2-7
V gene: TRBV4-1
CDR3 protein: CASSQDSGRPIYYEQYF

J gene: TRBJ2-7
V gene: TRBV20-1
CDR3 protein: CSAGPGAAYEQYF

J gene: TRBJ2-7
V gene: TRBV9
CDR3 protein: CASAPGQLSSYEQYF

J gene: TRBJ2-3
V gene: TRBV5-1
CDR3 protein: CASSGGTPILDTQYF

J gene: TRBJ2-5
V gene: TRBV5-1
CDR3 protein: CASSPPSGTRGETQYF

J gene: TRBJ1-2
V gene: TRBV4-1
CDR3 protein: CASSQDGGVGYTF

J gene: TRBJ1-5
V gene: TRBV11-2
CDR3 protein: CASSLSPGQGGWAISNQPQHF

J gene: TRBJ2-1
V gene: TRBV4-2
CDR3 protein: CASSQDGQGVRDEQFF

J gene: TRBJ1-1
V gene: TRBV4-1
CDR3 protein: CASSQTTGNTEAFF

J gene: TRBJ2-1
V gene: TRBV3-1
CDR3 protein: CASSSTSGIGEQFF

J gene: TRBJ2-7
V gene: TRBV7-9
CDR3 protein: CASSFQGESYEQYF

J gene: TRBJ2-2
V gene: TRBV4-3
CDR3 protein: CASSQDRGLGTGELFF

J gene: TRBJ2-7
V gene: TRBV20-1
CDR3 protein: CSARDFRVPYEQYF

J gene: TRBJ2-7
V gene: TRBV4-2
CDR3 protein: CASRPLAGVTYEQYF

J gene: TRBJ1-6
V gene: TRBV6-1
CDR3 protein: CASSVVGLGNSPLHF

J gene: TRBJ2-5
V gene: TRBV27
CDR3 protein: CASSLVRELETQYF

J gene: TRBJ2-7
V gene: TRBV12-3/TRBV12-4
CDR3 protein: CASSNEDSPVYEQYF

J gene: TRBJ2-3
V gene: TRBV29-1
CDR3 protein: CSVDSGTATDTQYF

J gene: TRBJ2-7
V gene: TRBV20-1
CDR3 protein: CSANRGSSEQYF

J gene: TRBJ2-2
V gene: TRBV30
CDR3 protein: CAWKRPRDTGELFF

J gene: TRBJ2-7
V gene: TRBV7-9
CDR3 protein: CASSLAGAGSYEQYF

J gene: TRBJ2-1
V gene: TRBV12-5
CDR3 protein: CASGLGTSGGTYNEQFF

J gene: TRBJ2-7
V gene: TRBV2
CDR3 protein: CASSRTSASYEQYF

J gene: TRBJ2-5
V gene: TRBV9
CDR3 protein: CASSEQGAGQETQYF

J gene: TRBJ2-5
V gene: TRBV3-1
CDR3 protein: CASSQSGGEETQYF

J gene: TRBJ2-7
V gene: TRBV7-9
CDR3 protein: CASSSPPGSIYYEQYF

J gene: TRBJ2-2
V gene: TRBV7-9
CDR3 protein: CASSLSRDITGELFF

J gene: TRBJ1-6
V gene: TRBV6-5
CDR3 protein: CASSYTGDPYNSPLHF

J gene: TRBJ2-7
V gene: TRBV18
CDR3 protein: CASSPNPDSYEQYF

J gene: TRBJ2-7
V gene: TRBV12-3/TRBV12-4
CDR3 protein: CASSSRGGRTYEQYF

J gene: TRBJ2-1
V gene: TRBV4-2
CDR3 protein: CASSLGLASSYNEQFF

J gene: TRBJ1-2
V gene: TRBV5-1
CDR3 protein: CASSLNGEGDGYTF

J gene: TRBJ2-2
V gene: TRBV20-1
CDR3 protein: CSARDGLAGTNSNTGELFF

J gene: TRBJ1-2
V gene: TRBV7-9
CDR3 protein: CASSLGGALYGYTF

J gene: TRBJ2-5
V gene: TRBV10-3
CDR3 protein: CAISESELSRGGETQYF

J gene: TRBJ2-7
V gene: TRBV27
CDR3 protein: CASSPGQALPYEQYF

J gene: TRBJ2-5
V gene: TRBV12-3/TRBV12-4
CDR3 protein: CASSLVTAPQETQYF

J gene: TRBJ1-2
V gene: TRBV6-6
CDR3 protein: CASRTGSNYGYTF

J gene: TRBJ2-1
V gene: TRBV29-1
CDR3 protein: CSVGDSRQFF

J gene: TRBJ2-1
V gene: TRBV3-1
CDR3 protein: CASSQGGAGTRGNEQFF

J gene: TRBJ2-7
V gene: TRBV15
CDR3 protein: CATSRADRGYYEQYF

J gene: TRBJ1-2
V gene: TRBV20-1
CDR3 protein: CSARDFQYNYGYTF

J gene: TRBJ2-7
V gene: TRBV10-3
CDR3 protein: CAISDRTSYEQYF

J gene: TRBJ1-2
V gene: TRBV20-1
CDR3 protein: CSARQVFGGYTF

J gene: TRBJ2-1
V gene: TRBV10-3
CDR3 protein: CAISESTDFYNEQFF

J gene: TRBJ2-2
V gene: TRBV7-2
CDR3 protein: CASSLGTGEFTGELFF

J gene: TRBJ1-6
V gene: TRBV5-1
CDR3 protein: CASSFTGQGNSPLHF